This passage covers 30 T cell receptor beta chains from one sample sequenced in a study of blood T cell repertoires in COVID-19. Libraries were prepared by immunoSEQ multiplex PCR; TCRdb keeps only in-frame clonotypes and omits some of them. The sample has roughly 300,000 clones; around 85% are singletons. Sequencing used peripheral blood. Receptor source: a human donor in a cohort sampled during active COVID-19.

The J gene is TRBJ1-1, the V gene TRBV18; 7 bases line up with TRBD1. The CDR3 is 14 amino acids. The germline V gene has CDR1 KGHSH and CDR2 LQKENI. J gave up 3 bases and V 3 bases, and 4 bases lay outside the gene matches. The CDR3 is CASSPGQFDTEAFF. CDR3 nucleotides: TGTGCCAGCTCACCGGGACAGTTCGACACTGAAGCTTTCTTT.

The genes are TRBV11-1 and TRBJ1-1; TRBD1 matches at 9 bases. CDR1 is SGHAT and CDR2 is FQDESV in the germline V gene (reference sequence). The CDR3 sequence is 14 residues long. V lost 5 bases and J lost 6; bases outside the gene matches: 7. CDR3 protein: CASSRPGQGSEAFF. Written as DNA, the CDR3 is TGTGCCAGCAGCCGACCGGGACAGGGTTCTGAAGCTTTCTTT.

The rearrangement joins TRBV30 to TRBJ2-7; TRBD1 might be the D (5 bases). Germline-derived CDR1 and CDR2 are GTSNPN and SVGIG (reference sequence). The ends were cut back, 4 bases at V and 3 bases at J, with 13 bases in the middle. This CDR3 has 13 residues. CDR3 protein: CAWKRQGGYEQYF. The CDR3 nucleotides read TGTGCCTGGAAGAGGCAGGGTGGCTACGAGCAGTACTTC. Full variable domain (remainder filled in from reference TRBV30 and TRBJ2-7): SQTIHQWPATLVQPVGSPLSLECTVEGTSNPNLYWYRQAAGRGLQLLFYSVGIGQISSEVPQNLSASRPQDRQFILSSKKLLLSDSGFYLCAWKRQGGYEQYFGPGTRLTVT.

The chain carries TRBV21-1 and TRBJ1-2. TRBV21-1 is listed as a pseudogene. The CDR3 loop spans 15 amino acids. The CDR3 bases are TGTGCCAGCAGCAAAGCATTCTGTGGGACTAAGGGCTACACCTTC. This gives the protein CASSKAFCGTKGYTF.

This chain connects TRBV29-1 to TRBJ1-2; 8 bases map to TRBD1. Per the germline V gene, CDR1 is SQVTM and CDR2 is ANQGSEA. The CDR3 runs to 11 residues. The junction had 7 bases not matched to a gene; V was cut back by 8 bases and J by 8 bases. CDR3 nucleotide sequence: TGCAGCCTGGTGGACAGGGTCGGCTACACCTTC. It encodes CSLVDRVGYTF.

The CDR3 DNA reads as TGTGCCAGCAGCCAAGATGATCCAGGACTAAGCGGAAACACCGGGGAGCTGTTTTTT. Its translation is CASSQDDPGLSGNTGELFF. This rearrangement joins TRBV14 to TRBJ2-2, with a possible D match to TRBD2 (6 bases). The CDR3 has 19 amino acids. Per the germline V gene, CDR1 is SGHDN and CDR2 is FVKESK. Trimming removed 0 bases from V and 2 bases from J, with 19 bases in between. The full variable domain, with the rest looked up from reference TRBV14 and TRBJ2-2, is EAGVTQFPSHSVIEKGQTVTLRCDPISGHDNLYWYRRVMGKEIKFLLHFVKESKQDESGMPNNRFLAERTGGTYSTLKVQPAELEDSGVYFCASSQDDPGLSGNTGELFFGEGSRLTVL.

The CDR3 loop is CASSLMLRSNTGELFF. The CDR3 bases are TGTGCCAGCAGCTTAATGCTGAGATCGAACACCGGGGAGCTGTTTTTT. V is TRBV5-8 and J is TRBJ2-2, with unresolved D. The CDR3 loop spans 16 amino acids. Per the germline V gene, CDR1 is SGHTS and CDR2 is YDEGEE. Trimming left V 2 bases short and J 0 bases short, with 11 bases between.

The gene calls are TRBV19 and TRBJ2-4; the match to TRBD1 covers 9 bases. Germline V gives CDR1 LNHDA, CDR2 SQIVND (reference sequence). The CDR3 loop spans 17 amino acids. V dropped 6 bases and J dropped 9; count of bases not matched to a gene: 18. CDR3 in DNA: TGTGCCAGTAGAATCTCCGGGACAGGGAATAGATACGGCATTCAGTACTTC. It yields the protein CASRISGTGNRYGIQYF.

V usage is TRBV27 and J usage is TRBJ2-7; the D gene is possibly TRBD2 (5 bases). The CDR3 spans 11 residues. V lost 3 bases, J lost 6 bases, and 6 bases lay in between. Germline V gives CDR1 MNHEY, CDR2 SMNVEV (reference sequence). CDR3 protein: CASSLGAEQYF. CDR3 coding DNA: TGTGCCAGCAGTTTGGGAGCCGAGCAGTACTTC.

The chain combines TRBV2 with TRBJ2-3; 10 positions match TRBD2. Looked up from germline, CDR1 is SNHLY and CDR2 is FYNNEI. This CDR3 region has 18 residues. With V trimmed by 2 bases and J by 5 bases, 13 bases remained unmatched. This CDR3 reads CASSESWLAGARGDTQYF. DNA for the CDR3: TGTGCCAGCAGTGAATCTTGGCTAGCGGGGGCCAGGGGAGATACGCAGTATTTT.

The rearrangement links TRBV29-1 to TRBJ2-7, with 8 nucleotides matching TRBD2. Germline CDR1 is SQVTM and CDR2 is ANQGSEA. The J segment lost 4 bases and the V segment lost 6 bases, leaving 8 bases of the junction unmatched. The CDR3 loop spans 13 amino acids. CDR3 in DNA: TGCAGCGTCGATAACCCGGGGGGGTACGAGCAGTACTTC. It translates to CSVDNPGGYEQYF.

This chain links TRBV24-1 with TRBJ2-3, with a possible D match to TRBD2 (5 bases). Trimming pared 9 bases from V and 3 bases from J, leaving 9 bases between. The CDR3 totals 12 residues. Germline V gene lookup returns CDR1 KGHDR and CDR2 SFDVKD. CDR3: CATASGTDTQYF. The CDR3 nucleotides are TGTGCCACCGCCTCGGGGACAGATACGCAGTATTTT.

This clone was found once. V usage is TRBV2 and J usage is TRBJ2-7; a possible D gene is TRBD2 (6 bases). Germline lookup yields CDR1 SNHLY and CDR2 FYNNEI. The V end was cut by 7 bases, the J end by 1 base, with 11 bases between. The CDR3 contains 13 residues. The CDR3 here is CASTIRGSYEQYF. The CDR3 DNA follows: TGTGCCAGCACGATACGGGGGTCCTACGAGCAGTACTTC.

This clone has only one observation. This rearrangement joins TRBV5-1 to TRBJ2-7; TRBD2 might be the D (5 bases). The germline CDR1 and CDR2 sequences are SGHRS and YFSETQ. The V gene lost 0 bases and the J gene lost 3 bases, with 7 bases spanning the gap. This CDR3 is built from 13 residues. This CDR3 is CASSLGGYYEQYF. The CDR3 region has the DNA TGCGCCAGCAGCTTGGGCGGGTACTACGAGCAGTACTTC.

The J gene is TRBJ1-3, the V gene TRBV11-1; no reliable D call. The CDR3 is made up of 13 amino acids. Trimming took 3 bases from V and 9 from J, leaving 12 bases between them. Germline V lookup: CDR1 SGHAT, CDR2 FQDESV (reference sequence). The CDR3 is CASSFGQRGTIYF. In DNA, the CDR3 is TGTGCCAGCAGCTTTGGCCAGCGCGGCACCATATATTTT.

The chain links TRBV19 to TRBJ1-5; D call uncertain. Per the germline V gene, CDR1 is LNHDA and CDR2 is SQIVND (reference sequence). CDR3 length: 17 amino acids. With 1 base removed from V and 4 bases from J, the gap between germline ends came to 17 bases. The CDR3 DNA reads as TGTGCCAGTAGTATAGGATATGCGGGAGAGACGAATCAGCCCCAGCATTTT. The encoded protein is CASSIGYAGETNQPQHF.

This rearrangement joins TRBV9 to TRBJ2-3; 8 nucleotides align to TRBD2. J was trimmed by 5 bases and V by 4 bases; bases with no gene match: 12. Germline-derived CDR1 and CDR2 are SGDLS and YYNGEE. The CDR3 covers 16 residues. The CDR3 bases are TGTGCCAGCAGCCCCCTGAGGGTAGCGGGGTTAGATACGCAGTATTTT. Translating it yields CASSPLRVAGLDTQYF.

The rearrangement joins TRBV5-8 to TRBJ1-1; TRBD1 is a possible D gene (6 bases). CDR1 and CDR2 (germline): SGHTS, YDEGEE. CDR3 length: 15 residues. V dropped 0 bases and J dropped 2 bases, with 11 bases sitting between them. CDR3 nucleotide sequence: TGTGCCAGCAGCTTGGGAACAGGGCTAAACACTGAAGCTTTCTTT. Protein product: CASSLGTGLNTEAFF.

The gene calls are TRBV29-1 and TRBJ2-2, with D maybe TRBD1 (6 bases). The ends were cut back, 7 bases at V and 8 bases at J, with 14 bases in the middle. The CDR3 totals 12 residues. Germline lookup yields CDR1 SQVTM and CDR2 ANQGSEA. The CDR3 region is CSGMTGGGELFF. The CDR3 DNA reads as TGCAGCGGGATGACAGGCGGTGGGGAGCTGTTTTTT.

J is TRBJ2-1 and V is TRBV6-6, with 13 bases identical to TRBD2. This CDR3 spans 18 amino acids. The V gene's germline CDR1 is MNHNY and CDR2 SVGAGI (reference sequence). With 5 bases clipped from V and 0 bases from J, the junction kept 7 bases outside the gene matches. Here the CDR3 DNA reads TGTGCCAGCAGTCGACTAGCGGGGGGCGTTAGCTCCTACAATGAGCAGTTCTTC. Translation: CASSRLAGGVSSYNEQFF.

The rearrangement uses TRBV28 and TRBJ2-2; D unresolved. V gave up 3 bases and J gave up 4 bases, with 9 bases separating them. From germline, CDR1 is MDHEN and CDR2 SYDVKM. The CDR3 has 14 amino acids. This CDR3 reads CASSFRFGTGELFF. For the CDR3, the DNA is TGTGCCAGCAGTTTCAGATTTGGCACCGGGGAGCTGTTTTTT.

The chain uses TRBV5-8 and TRBJ1-3, with 11 bases fitting TRBD1. Germline V lookup: CDR1 SGHTS, CDR2 YDEGEE. The CDR3 loop spans 14 amino acids. The V gene end was trimmed by 7 bases and the J gene end by 7 bases; junction bases not matched to a gene: 7. The CDR3 region has the DNA TGTGCCAGCGAAGGACAGGGGGCTGAGAACACCATATATTTT. This codes for CASEGQGAENTIYF.

The genes are TRBV7-2 and TRBJ1-5; D may be TRBD1 (5 bases). V lost 1 base and J lost 6, with 13 bases in between. Germline V gene sequence: CDR1 SGHTA, CDR2 FQGNSA. CDR3 size: 15 residues. The CDR3 DNA sequence: TGTGCCAGCAGCTTAGGTTCAGGGTGGGGTCAGCCCCAGCATTTT. Its protein product is CASSLGSGWGQPQHF.

The rearrangement uses TRBV11-1 and TRBJ2-7; D possibly corresponds to TRBD2 (6 bases). CDR3 length equals 14 residues. Germline V gene data show CDR1 as SGHAT and CDR2 as FQDESV (reference sequence). V was cut by 2 bases and J by 4 bases, with 12 bases left in between. This CDR3 is CASSLSDGTYEQYF. The CDR3 DNA reads TGTGCCAGCAGCTTATCCGACGGGACTTACGAGCAGTACTTC.

The chain is built from TRBV2 and TRBJ2-7; D ambiguous. CDR3 length: 15 amino acids. The V and J ends lost 7 bases and 4 bases respectively, with 20 bases between them. CDR1 and CDR2 (germline): SNHLY, FYNNEI. CDR3 in DNA: TGTGCCAGCAACCACGGCAGCCTGGGCGAGTACGAGCAGTACTTC. Protein: CASNHGSLGEYEQYF.

The chain couples TRBV10-2 to TRBJ1-2; 7 bases agree with TRBD1. After removal of 8 bases from V and 1 base from J, the junction contained 7 bases not matched to a gene. The CDR3 is 14 amino acids. Per germline, CDR1 WSHSY and CDR2 SAAADI. CDR3 loop: CASSRDSHNYGYTF. The DNA of the CDR3 is TGCGCCAGCTCACGGGACAGTCATAACTATGGCTACACCTTC.

The J gene is TRBJ2-7, the V gene TRBV18; possible D gene TRBD1, 6 bases. V dropped 3 bases and J dropped 0 bases, with 9 bases sitting between them. CDR1 and CDR2 from the germline V gene are KGHSH and LQKENI. The CDR3 totals 14 residues. For the CDR3, the DNA is TGTGCCAGCTCACCTCCGACAGGCTCCTACGAGCAGTACTTC. This codes for CASSPPTGSYEQYF.

The rearrangement uses TRBV2 and TRBJ1-2; 10 nucleotides line up with TRBD1. The CDR3 runs to 16 residues. Germline trimming cut 7 bases from V and 1 base from J; bases unmatched to any gene: 9. Germline CDR1 and CDR2: SNHLY and FYNNEI. The CDR3 nucleotides read TGTGCCAGCAAAGGAGACAGGGGGCGAGATAACTATGGCTACACCTTC. It translates to CASKGDRGRDNYGYTF.

The chain combines TRBV19 with TRBJ2-5; D not certain. Germline V gene sequence: CDR1 LNHDA, CDR2 SQIVND (reference sequence). Trimming left V 5 bases short and J 2 bases short, with 6 bases between. CDR3 length equals 12 residues. Here the CDR3 DNA reads TGTGCCAGTAGTCAGATACAAGAGACCCAGTACTTC. This encodes CASSQIQETQYF.

This sequence joins TRBV7-9 and TRBJ2-1; 9 positions match TRBD1. CDR1 is SEHNR, CDR2 FQNEAQ, per germline (reference sequence). This CDR3 spans 14 amino acids. J gave up 5 bases and V 2 bases, and 1 base lay outside the gene matches. CDR3 region: CASSLRQGDNEQFF. The DNA for the CDR3 is TGTGCCAGCAGCTTAAGACAGGGGGACAATGAGCAGTTCTTC.